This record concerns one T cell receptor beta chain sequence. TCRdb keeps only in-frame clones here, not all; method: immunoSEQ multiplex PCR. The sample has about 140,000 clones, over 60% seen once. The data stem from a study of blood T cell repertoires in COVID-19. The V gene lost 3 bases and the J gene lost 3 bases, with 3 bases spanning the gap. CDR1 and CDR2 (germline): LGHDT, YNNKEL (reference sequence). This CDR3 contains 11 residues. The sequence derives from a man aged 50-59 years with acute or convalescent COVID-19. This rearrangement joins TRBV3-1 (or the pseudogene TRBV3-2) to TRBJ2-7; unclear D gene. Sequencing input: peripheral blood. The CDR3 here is CASSHNYEQYF. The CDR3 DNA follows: TGTGCCAGCAGCCACAACTACGAGCAGTACTTC.